Below, 7 T cell receptor beta chains from the same sample are listed, as sequenced in a study of T cells in localized non-small cell lung cancer. Sequencing was performed with immunoSEQ multiplex PCR; in TCRdb, only in-frame clones are kept and a portion is missing. Seen here are 50,000 or so clones, approximately 82% observed once, and the top ten hold just under 20%. The source material was peripheral blood, sampled before any cancer treatment. The receptors were gathered from an older female donor with stage II squamous cell lung carcinoma.

This chain links TRBV19 with TRBJ1-5, with D uncertain. From germline, CDR1 is LNHDA and CDR2 SQIVND (reference sequence). The V end lost 7 bases, the J end lost 6 bases, and 10 bases lay between the germline ends. The CDR3 runs to 12 residues. CDR3 bases: TGTGCCAGTAACCTAGAAGGTCAGCCCCAGCATTTT. As protein: CASNLEGQPQHF.

Comment on this clone: The identical CDR3 is also encoded by other nucleotide sequences in the sample. This rearrangement joins TRBV7-6 to TRBJ2-5, with D tentatively TRBD1 or TRBD2 (5 bases each). Germline CDR1 and CDR2: SGHVS and FNYEAQ. The V end lost 1 base, the J end lost 1 base, and 7 bases lay between the germline ends. This CDR3 region has 14 residues. The CDR3 DNA reads TGTGCCAGCAGCTTAGGGGGACCCCAAGAGACCCAGTACTTC. Protein sequence: CASSLGGPQETQYF.

This chain uses TRBV7-2 with TRBJ1-2; D is perhaps TRBD1 (5 bases). V was shortened by 7 bases and J by 6 bases, with 18 bases between the two germline ends. This CDR3 has 14 residues. From germline, CDR1 is SGHTA and CDR2 FQGNSA. CDR3 nucleotide sequence: TGTGCCAGCACCGCGGGACTCGGTTTTAATGGCTACACCTTC. Translated, it gives CASTAGLGFNGYTF. Variable domain in full (rest from reference TRBV7-2 and TRBJ1-2): GAGVSQSPSNKVTEKGKDVELRCDPISGHTALYWYRQSLGQGLEFLIYFQGNSAPDKSGLPSDRFSAERTGGSVSTLTIQRTQQEDSAVYLCASTAGLGFNGYTFGSGTRLTVV.

The chain has TRBV19 and TRBJ2-7; 9 bases line up with TRBD1. Trimming at V came to 10 bases and at J to 0 bases, leaving 7 bases not matched to a gene. Germline V CDR1 and CDR2: LNHDA, SQIVND (reference sequence). The CDR3 sequence is 14 residues long. The CDR3 DNA is TGTGCCAACAACAGGGGGCGAAACTCCTACGAGCAGTACTTC. Protein sequence: CANNRGRNSYEQYF.

The V gene is TRBV5-6, the J gene TRBJ2-7, with D perhaps matching TRBD1 (6 bases). V lost 3 bases and J 2 bases, leaving 21 bases between the germline ends. CDR1 and CDR2 (germline): SGHDT, YYEEEE. CDR3 length: 17 amino acids. The CDR3 sequence is CASSSPTGATTPYEQYF. For the CDR3, the DNA is TGTGCCAGCAGCTCGCCGACAGGTGCCACTACTCCCTACGAGCAGTACTTC.

The rearrangement joins TRBV29-1 to TRBJ2-6; possibly TRBD1 for D (5 bases). The germline V and J ends were trimmed by 7 bases and 2 bases, with 12 bases remaining between them. The CDR3 runs to 14 residues. Germline-derived CDR1 and CDR2 are SQVTM and ANQGSEA. CDR3 bases: TGCAGCGATACGCCAGGGACTGGGGCCAACGTCCTGACTTTC. Translated, it gives CSDTPGTGANVLTF.

The chain has TRBV6-6 and TRBJ1-2, with no clear D. Trimming took off 10 bases at V and 2 bases at J, with 8 bases between the two ends. In germline, CDR1 is MNHNY, CDR2 SVGAGI (reference sequence). This CDR3 comprises 11 residues. This chain's CDR3 is CATQGNYGYTF. The CDR3 DNA follows: TGTGCCACCCAAGGGAACTATGGCTACACCTTC.